This TCR beta chain came from a study of blood T cells in healthy people across ages. This CDR3 contains 13 residues. With 5 bases clipped from V and 11 bases from J, the junction kept 10 bases outside the gene matches. Germline CDR1 SGHTA, CDR2 FQGNSA. It was with a sample-barcoded 5' primer and a J-beta primer mix that a second PCR of roughly 7 to 11 cycles was run. TCRdb redid the calling of the 5' RACE reads with MiXCR, one entry per CDR3 protein. The sample records more than 650,000 distinct CDR3 sequences, about a fifth being singletons. This clonotype has more than one count but fewer than ten.

Sequencing input: blood. The TCR sequence derives from a man aged 65-85 years in good health. This chain links TRBV7-2 with TRBJ2-3; 7 nucleotides line up with TRBD2. CDR3 sequence (DNA): TGTGCCAGCAGCCGCAATAGCGGGTCATGGCAGTATTTT. This gives the protein CASSRNSGSWQYF.